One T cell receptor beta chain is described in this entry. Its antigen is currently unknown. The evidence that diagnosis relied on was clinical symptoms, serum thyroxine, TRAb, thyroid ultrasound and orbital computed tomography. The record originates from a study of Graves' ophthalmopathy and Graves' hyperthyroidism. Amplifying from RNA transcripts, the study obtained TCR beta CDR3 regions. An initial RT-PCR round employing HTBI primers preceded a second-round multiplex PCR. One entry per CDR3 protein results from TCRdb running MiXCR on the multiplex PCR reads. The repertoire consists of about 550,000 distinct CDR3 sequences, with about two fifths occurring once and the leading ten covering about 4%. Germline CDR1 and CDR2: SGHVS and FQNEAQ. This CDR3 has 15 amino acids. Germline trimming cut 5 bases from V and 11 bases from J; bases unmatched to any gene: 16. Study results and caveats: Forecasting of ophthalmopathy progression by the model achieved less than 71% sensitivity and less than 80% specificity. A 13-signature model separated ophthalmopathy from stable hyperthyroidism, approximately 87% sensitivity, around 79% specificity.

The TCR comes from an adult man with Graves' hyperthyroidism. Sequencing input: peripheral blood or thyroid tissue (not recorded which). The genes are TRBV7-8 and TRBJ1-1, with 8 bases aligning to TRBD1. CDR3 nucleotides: TGTGCCAGCAGCGTGACCCACACAGGGGGTACTTCGGCTTTCTTT. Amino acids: CASSVTHTGGTSAFF.